A single sample is the source of the 12 T cell receptor beta chains below, sequenced in a study of identical twins. TCRdb independently ran MiXCR on the 5' RACE reads; one entry per CDR3 protein. The sample shows about 480,000 distinct CDR3 sequences, approximately 15% of them seen only once. The same data also went into a second study, on yellow fever vaccine responses in identical twins.

Source material: CD4+ T cells sorted from blood. The receptors shown here come from a woman aged 18-30 years in good health.

This clonotype was counted only a few times. The chain employs TRBV5-1 and TRBJ2-7, with 9 bases matching TRBD1. Germline V gene lookup returns CDR1 SGHRS and CDR2 YFSETQ. There are 16 residues in the CDR3. Unmatched junction bases numbered 9, after V lost 2 bases and J lost 3 bases. CDR3 bases: TGCGCCAGCAGCTTTTTAGGACAGGGGCTAGTCTACGAGCAGTACTTC. As protein: CASSFLGQGLVYEQYF.

This clonotype was seen more than once but under ten times. This sequence joins TRBV12-3 or TRBV12-4 and TRBJ2-3, with D tentatively TRBD1 (6 bases). V lost 6 bases and J 6 bases, leaving 16 bases between the germline ends. This CDR3 region has 14 residues. The CDR3 spells CASSRQDIADTQYF. CDR3 nucleotide sequence: TGTGCCAGCAGCCGACAGGATATCGCTGATACGCAGTATTTT.

The V call is TRBV5-1, the J call TRBJ2-1, with 11 positions matching TRBD2. The germline gives CDR1 SGHRS, CDR2 YFSETQ. The CDR3 sequence is 15 residues long. V gave up 4 bases and J gave up 4 bases; unmatched junction bases: 4. Written as DNA, the CDR3 is TGCGCCAGCAGCGTACTAGCGGGGGAGTACAATGAGCAGTTCTTC. Amino acid sequence: CASSVLAGEYNEQFF. Full variable domain (missing parts from reference TRBV5-1 and TRBJ2-1): KAGVTQTPRYLIKTRGQQVTLSCSPISGHRSVSWYQQTPGQGLQFLFEYFSETQRNKGNFPGRFSGRQFSNSRSEMNVSTLELGDSALYLCASSVLAGEYNEQFFGPGTRLTVL.

This clonotype was seen only a few times. The V call is TRBV15, the J call TRBJ2-2, with D possibly being TRBD2 (5 bases). Germline V gives CDR1 LNHNV, CDR2 YYDKDF (reference sequence). This CDR3 has 16 residues. With 3 bases removed from V and 4 bases from J, the gap between germline ends came to 15 bases. The CDR3 DNA follows: TGTGCCACCAGCAGTCCGGTTAGCGCCATCACCGGGGAGCTGTTTTTT. It is translated as CATSSPVSAITGELFF.

The chain recombines TRBV28 with TRBJ1-5; D not certain. Trimming stripped 4 bases from V and 7 bases from J, with 17 bases between. The CDR3 totals 15 residues. CDR1 is MDHEN, CDR2 SYDVKM, per germline. As DNA, the CDR3 is TGTGCCAGCAGTTCCCCGGTCGGGGTGGGGCAGCCCCAGCATTTT. The encoded protein is CASSSPVGVGQPQHF.

This clonotype was seen more than once but under ten times. V gene TRBV6-5 combines with J gene TRBJ2-5; a possible D gene is TRBD1 (6 bases). The CDR3 has 16 residues. The germline V gene encodes CDR1 MNHEY and CDR2 SVGAGI. With 0 bases removed from V and 1 base from J, the gap between germline ends came to 12 bases. The CDR3 protein is CASSYSRDTAQETQYF. Here the CDR3 DNA reads TGTGCCAGCAGTTACTCGAGGGACACCGCCCAAGAGACCCAGTACTTC.

The chain combines TRBV5-1 with TRBJ2-3; 7 positions match TRBD2. With 0 bases clipped from V and 5 bases from J, the junction kept 9 bases outside the gene matches. CDR3 size: 16 residues. CDR1 and CDR2 from the germline V gene are SGHRS and YFSETQ. This CDR3 is CASSLGLAKVGDTQYF. CDR3 coding DNA: TGCGCCAGCAGCTTGGGACTAGCCAAAGTGGGAGATACGCAGTATTTT.

J is TRBJ2-6 and V is TRBV29-1; TRBD2 matches at 7 bases. The CDR3 totals 14 residues. J lost 3 bases, V lost 4 bases, and 3 bases had no gene match. Looked up from germline, CDR1 is SQVTM and CDR2 is ANQGSEA. CDR3 amino acids: CSVATGGGANVLTF. CDR3 DNA: TGCAGCGTTGCGACGGGGGGTGGGGCCAACGTCCTGACTTTC.

This clonotype was detected a few times. The chain couples TRBV2 to TRBJ1-1, with D perhaps matching TRBD1 (5 bases). V shed 4 bases and J shed 1 base, with 13 bases lying between them. This CDR3 is built from 15 residues. The germline CDR1 and CDR2 sequences are SNHLY and FYNNEI. CDR3 region: CASSALGQSNTEAFF. CDR3 in DNA: TGTGCCAGCAGTGCCCTGGGGCAGTCGAACACTGAAGCTTTCTTT.

This rearrangement joins TRBV6-5 to TRBJ2-3; 9 bases are shared with TRBD1. Germline CDR1 MNHEY, CDR2 SVGAGI. This CDR3 is 17 amino acids long. Trimming at V came to 2 bases and at J to 1 base, leaving 7 bases not matched to a gene. DNA of the CDR3: TGTGCCAGCAGTTACGTACAGGGGGCCGGGGGCACAGATACGCAGTATTTT. The encoded protein is CASSYVQGAGGTDTQYF.

Many counts were recorded for this clonotype. The chain's CDR3 is CASSSLTEAFF. As DNA, the CDR3 is TGTGCCAGCAGTTCCCTCACTGAAGCTTTCTTT. V gene TRBV12-3 or TRBV12-4 combines with J gene TRBJ1-1; no definite D call. Deletions cut 4 bases from V and 4 bases from J, with 4 bases between. This CDR3 contains 11 residues.

This chain joins TRBV24-1 and TRBJ2-5, with D perhaps TRBD2 (7 bases). Germline CDR1 is KGHDR and CDR2 is SFDVKD. This CDR3 has 15 amino acids. Trimming removed 1 base at V and 4 bases at J, with 12 bases between. CDR3 sequence: CATSDFRGGAETQYF. For the CDR3, the DNA is TGTGCCACCAGTGATTTTAGGGGGGGCGCAGAGACCCAGTACTTC.